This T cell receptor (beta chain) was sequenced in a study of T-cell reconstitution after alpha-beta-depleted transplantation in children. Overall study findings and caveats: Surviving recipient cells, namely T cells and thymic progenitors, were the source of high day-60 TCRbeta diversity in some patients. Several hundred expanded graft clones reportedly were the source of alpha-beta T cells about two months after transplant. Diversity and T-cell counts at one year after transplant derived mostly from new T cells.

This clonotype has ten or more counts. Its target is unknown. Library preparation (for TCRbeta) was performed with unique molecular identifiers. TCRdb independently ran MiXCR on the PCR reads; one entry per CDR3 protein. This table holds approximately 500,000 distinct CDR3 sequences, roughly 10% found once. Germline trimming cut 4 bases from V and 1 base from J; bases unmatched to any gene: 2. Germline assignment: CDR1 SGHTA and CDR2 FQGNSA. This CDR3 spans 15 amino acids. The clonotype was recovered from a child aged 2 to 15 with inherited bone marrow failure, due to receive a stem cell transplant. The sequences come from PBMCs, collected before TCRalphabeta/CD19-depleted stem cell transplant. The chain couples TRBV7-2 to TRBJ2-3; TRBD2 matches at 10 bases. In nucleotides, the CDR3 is TGTGCCAGCAGCTGGCTAGCGGGAGGCACAGATACGCAGTATTTT. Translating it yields CASSWLAGGTDTQYF.